The 10 T cell receptor beta chains below come from one sample, sequenced in a study of cytomegalovirus exposure and HLA in healthy donors. Primers included in the PCR were 60 Vbeta and 13 Jbeta primers. The assay was immunoSEQ multiplex PCR, and TCRdb's table has in-frame clones only and misses some. The data contain about 98,000 clones, 69% of them singletons. Sequenced: PBMCs. The receptors come from a female donor in good health and CMV-seronegative.

V usage is TRBV5-1 and J usage is TRBJ2-1; perhaps TRBD2 as D (6 bases). CDR3 length: 15 amino acids. V lost 4 bases and J 5 bases, leaving 16 bases between the germline ends. CDR1 SGHRS and CDR2 YFSETQ come from the germline V gene. The DNA of the CDR3 is TGCGCCAGCAGCGCAACGGGAGATCCCCACAATGAGCAGTTCTTC. It is translated as CASSATGDPHNEQFF.

This chain joins TRBV10-3 and TRBJ2-7, with 8 bases fitting TRBD1. V lost 8 bases and J lost 3; bases outside the gene matches: 6. The V gene's germline CDR1 is ENHRY and CDR2 SYGVKD. The CDR3 totals 13 residues. The CDR3, as DNA: TGTGCCATCGGAACAGGGGGTCTCTACGAGCAGTACTTC. Protein product: CAIGTGGLYEQYF.

J is TRBJ2-5 and V is TRBV29-1; D remains unclear. TRBJ2-7 matches the DNA end more closely, so the J call is doubtful. The CDR3 is made up of 12 amino acids. Germline V gives CDR1 SQVTM, CDR2 ANQGSEA. CDR3 bases: TGCAGCGTTCGTTTCATCGGGTACGAGCAGTACTTC. Residues: CSVRFIGYEQYF.

The chain carries TRBV19 and TRBJ1-5; 8 bases match TRBD1. This CDR3 region has 14 residues. Germline loops: CDR1 LNHDA, CDR2 SQIVND (reference sequence). With V trimmed by 4 bases and J by 4 bases, 3 bases remained unmatched. This chain's CDR3 is CASSNRGGNQPQHF. CDR3 bases: TGTGCCAGTAGTAACAGGGGGGGAAATCAGCCCCAGCATTTT.

The chain is built from TRBV7-9 and TRBJ2-3; 11 positions agree with TRBD2. Germline-derived CDR1 and CDR2 are SEHNR and FQNEAQ (reference sequence). CDR3 length: 18 amino acids. Unmatched junction bases numbered 10, after V lost 4 bases and J lost 1 base. CDR3 bases: TGTGCCAGCAGCTCCCCTCTTAGCGGGAGGGATGGCACAGATACGCAGTATTTT. This encodes CASSSPLSGRDGTDTQYF.

This chain joins TRBV9 and TRBJ1-6, with 10 bases fitting TRBD1. Trimming cost V 3 bases and J 10 bases; bases outside gene matches: 4. The CDR3 is 14 residues long. Germline values: CDR1 SGDLS, CDR2 YYNGEE. The chain's CDR3 is CASSGQGARSPLHF. The CDR3 DNA reads as TGTGCCAGCAGCGGACAGGGGGCGCGATCACCCCTCCACTTT.

The V call is TRBV30, the J call TRBJ2-2; unclear D gene. Per germline, CDR1 GTSNPN and CDR2 SVGIG (reference sequence). Deletions cut 0 bases from V and 5 bases from J, with 10 bases between. The CDR3 runs to 14 residues. This CDR3 is CAWSVQEETGELFF. The CDR3, as DNA: TGTGCCTGGAGTGTCCAAGAGGAGACCGGGGAGCTGTTTTTT.

V is TRBV12-5 and J is TRBJ1-2; the D is unclear. The V end was cut by 3 bases, the J end by 1 base, with 9 bases between. Germline V lookup: CDR1 LGHNT, CDR2 FRNRAP. The CDR3 consists of 14 residues. CDR3 sequence reads: CASGFPPNNYGYTF. CDR3 nucleotide sequence: TGTGCTAGTGGTTTCCCCCCCAATAACTATGGCTACACCTTC.

The V and J genes are TRBV29-1 and TRBJ2-2; the match to TRBD2 covers 10 bases. The CDR3 length is 16 residues. The germline V gene encodes CDR1 SQVTM and CDR2 ANQGSEA. Trimming cost V 3 bases and J 0 bases; bases outside gene matches: 4. In DNA form, the CDR3 reads TGCAGCGTTGAGGCTAGCGGGGGAACGAACACCGGGGAGCTGTTTTTT. This gives the protein CSVEASGGTNTGELFF.

The chain joins TRBV15 to TRBJ1-2, with a tentative D call TRBD1 (5 bases). The germline CDR1 and CDR2 sequences are LNHNV and YYDKDF (reference sequence). V lost 0 bases and J lost 3, with 8 bases in between. This CDR3 comprises 14 residues. As DNA, the CDR3 is TGTGCCACCAGCAGAGAGATGGGGCACTATGGCTACACCTTC. Protein sequence: CATSREMGHYGYTF. Supplemented by reference TRBV15 and TRBJ1-2, the full variable domain reads DAMVIQNPRYQVTQFGKPVTLSCSQTLNHNVMYWYQQKSSQAPKLLFHYYDKDFNNEADTPDNFQSRRPNTSFCFLDIRSPGLGDTAMYLCATSREMGHYGYTFGSGTRLTVV.